Sequencing of this T cell receptor beta chain was carried out in a study of blood T cell repertoires in COVID-19. The CDR3 is made up of 14 amino acids. V lost 8 bases and J lost 0, with 14 bases in between. The germline V gene encodes CDR1 MNHEY and CDR2 SVGAGI. Generated by immunoSEQ multiplex PCR, the TCRdb table keeps only in-frame clones and is missing some. The table records around 220,000 clones, roughly nine tenths of them present only once. In this sample, this clone turned up once. Sequenced: peripheral blood. This sequence joins TRBV6-5 and TRBJ2-7; D is perhaps TRBD2 (6 bases). The sequence was collected from a woman aged 50 to 60 with COVID-19, enrolled during active disease. In nucleotides, the CDR3 is TGTGCCAGCCAATCATCCGGGAGCTCCTACGAGCAGTACTTC. Protein: CASQSSGSSYEQYF.